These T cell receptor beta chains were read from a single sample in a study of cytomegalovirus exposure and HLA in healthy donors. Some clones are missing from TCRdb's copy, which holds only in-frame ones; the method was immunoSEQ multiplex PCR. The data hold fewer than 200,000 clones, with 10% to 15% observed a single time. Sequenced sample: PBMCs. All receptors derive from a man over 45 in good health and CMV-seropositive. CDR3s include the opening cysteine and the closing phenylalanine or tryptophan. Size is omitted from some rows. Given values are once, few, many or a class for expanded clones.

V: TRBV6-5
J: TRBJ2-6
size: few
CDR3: CASSEGLGANVLTF

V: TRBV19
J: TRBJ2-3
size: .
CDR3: CASSPRGTDTQYF

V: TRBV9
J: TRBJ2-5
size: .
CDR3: CASSVDPAGRETQYF

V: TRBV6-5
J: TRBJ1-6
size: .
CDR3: CASSYTVNSPLHF

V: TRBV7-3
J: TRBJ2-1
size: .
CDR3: CASKPGSSYNEQFF

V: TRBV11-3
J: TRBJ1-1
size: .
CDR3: CASSFLRARTEAFF

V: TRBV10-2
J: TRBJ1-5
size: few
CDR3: CASSELTHEPQHF

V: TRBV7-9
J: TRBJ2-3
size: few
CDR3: CASSWTSDTDTQYF

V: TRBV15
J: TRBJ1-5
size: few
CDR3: CATSRKASGGYQPQHF

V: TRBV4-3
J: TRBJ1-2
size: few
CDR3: CASSQDGTGVNYGYTF

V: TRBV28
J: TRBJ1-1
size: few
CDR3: CASSLPRGRASEAFF

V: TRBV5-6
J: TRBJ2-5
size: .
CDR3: CASSLNLRGEETQYF

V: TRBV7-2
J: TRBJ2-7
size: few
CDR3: CASSAEHKRGYEQYF

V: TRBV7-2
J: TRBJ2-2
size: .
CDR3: CASSRQGDGELFF

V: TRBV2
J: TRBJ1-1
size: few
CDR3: CAGLVQLEAFF

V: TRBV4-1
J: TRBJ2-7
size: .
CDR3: CASSLSGDSSYEQYF

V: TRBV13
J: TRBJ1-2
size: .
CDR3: CASSADSKANYGYTF

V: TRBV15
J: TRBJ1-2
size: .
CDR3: CATSRATDRYGYTF

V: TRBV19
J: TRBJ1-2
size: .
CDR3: CASSVDSLKNYGYTF

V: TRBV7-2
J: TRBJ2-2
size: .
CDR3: CASSFVAGGFNTGELFF

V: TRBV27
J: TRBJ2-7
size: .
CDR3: CASSYRGGGYEQYF

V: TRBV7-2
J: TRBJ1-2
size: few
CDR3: CASSLRRRDYGYTF

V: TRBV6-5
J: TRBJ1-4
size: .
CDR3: CASSYSGQKSEKLFF

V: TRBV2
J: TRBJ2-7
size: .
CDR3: CASSMDREGIEQYF

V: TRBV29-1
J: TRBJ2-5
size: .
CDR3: CSVVGLAGETQYF

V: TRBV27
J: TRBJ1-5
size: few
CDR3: CASRDRNQPQHF

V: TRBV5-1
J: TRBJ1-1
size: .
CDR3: CASSQEGFRAFF

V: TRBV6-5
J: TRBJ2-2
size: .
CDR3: CASSLSRDRAAELFF

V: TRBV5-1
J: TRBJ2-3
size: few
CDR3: CASSLIRPSGDTQYF

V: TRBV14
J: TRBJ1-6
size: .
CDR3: CASSQEAYNSPLHF

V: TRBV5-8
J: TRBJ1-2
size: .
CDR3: CASSPGQALYGYTF

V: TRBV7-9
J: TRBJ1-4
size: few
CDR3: CASSLRGPGRFATNEKLFF

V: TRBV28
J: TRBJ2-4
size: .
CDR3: CASRQRTGDRKNIQYF

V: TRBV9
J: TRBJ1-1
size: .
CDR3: CASTGTAVMNTEAFF

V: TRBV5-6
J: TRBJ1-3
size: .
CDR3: CASSLAKLVRGNTIYF